This passage covers 6 T cell receptor beta chains from one sample sequenced in a study of T cells in Graves' hyperthyroidism and ophthalmopathy. The CDR3 regions of TCR beta were amplified from RNA transcripts. The HTBI set primed first-round TCR CDR3 RT-PCR. Via MiXCR, TCRdb re-called the multiplex PCR reads, giving one row per CDR3 protein. Seen here are about 760,000 distinct CDR3 sequences, approximately 40% observed once, and the top ten hold around 29%. Sequences were obtained from blood. Receptor source: a middle-aged woman with Graves' hyperthyroidism.

J is TRBJ1-2 and V is TRBV5-1; maybe TRBD1 (5 bases). Trimming shortened V by 3 bases and J by 2 bases, and 17 bases separated the two germline ends. Germline V lookup: CDR1 SGHRS, CDR2 YFSETQ. The CDR3 sequence is 16 residues long. The CDR3 region is CASSSRRGTPNYGYTF. The CDR3 bases are TGCGCCAGCAGCTCCCGGCGGGGGACCCCCAACTATGGCTACACCTTC.

This clonotype was observed at least ten times. The chain couples TRBV7-6 to TRBJ2-5; 7 bases map to TRBD2. In germline, CDR1 is SGHVS, CDR2 FNYEAQ. There are 16 residues in the CDR3. J gave up 5 bases and V 2 bases, and 11 bases lay outside the gene matches. The CDR3 DNA reads TGTGCCAGCAGCTTATGTTGTGAAGCGGGGCCTGAGACCCAGTACTTC. The encoded protein is CASSLCCEAGPETQYF.

J is TRBJ2-2 and V is TRBV10-3, with D uncertain. The CDR3 sequence is 15 residues long. Trimming took off 6 bases at V and 1 base at J, with 12 bases between the two ends. Germline loops: CDR1 ENHRY, CDR2 SYGVKD. The CDR3 loop reads CAIREKTENTGELFF. The CDR3, as DNA: TGTGCCATCAGAGAAAAAACAGAGAACACCGGGGAGCTGTTTTTT.

This chain links TRBV29-1 with TRBJ1-1, with D maybe TRBD1 (6 bases). Germline V gene sequence: CDR1 SQVTM, CDR2 ANQGSEA. V was clipped by 4 bases and J by 0 bases, with 12 bases between them. The CDR3 spans 14 residues. In DNA, the CDR3 is TGCAGCGTTGTTGGGGGGGACATGAACACTGAAGCTTTCTTT. Encoded protein: CSVVGGDMNTEAFF. Combining the CDR3 with reference TRBV29-1 and TRBJ1-1 gives the whole variable domain SAVISQKPSRDICQRGTSLTIQCQVDSQVTMMFWYRQQPGQSLTLIATANQGSEATYESGFVIDKFPISRPNLTFSTLTVSNMSPEDSSIYLCSVVGGDMNTEAFFGQGTRLTVV.

This clonotype was seen at least ten times. The chain employs TRBV19 and TRBJ1-2, with D possibly being TRBD1 (6 bases). The CDR3 length is 13 residues. Trimming took 8 bases from V and 6 from J, leaving 16 bases between them. Germline lookup yields CDR1 LNHDA and CDR2 SQIVND (reference sequence). The CDR3 here is CASDYGGHHGYTF. CDR3 bases: TGTGCCAGTGATTATGGGGGGCATCATGGCTACACCTTC.

The V gene is TRBV14, the J gene TRBJ1-3, with D unresolved. The CDR3 extends over 17 amino acids. V lost 0 bases, J lost 3 bases, and 15 bases lay in between. Germline V gene data show CDR1 as SGHDN and CDR2 as FVKESK. The CDR3 reads CASSQDLADRGGNTIYF. As DNA, the CDR3 is TGTGCCAGCAGCCAAGATCTTGCCGACCGGGGTGGAAACACCATATATTTT. Drawing the rest from reference TRBV14 and TRBJ1-3, the complete variable domain is EAGVTQFPSHSVIEKGQTVTLRCDPISGHDNLYWYRRVMGKEIKFLLHFVKESKQDESGMPNNRFLAERTGGTYSTLKVQPAELEDSGVYFCASSQDLADRGGNTIYFGEGSWLTVV.